Here is one T cell receptor (beta chain) with its context. Next came a second PCR, run for about 6 to 11 cycles, which used a sample-barcoded 5' primer along with a J-beta primer mix. No fewer than 3 million CDR3-containing paired-end reads came from each sample. TCRdb ran MiXCR on the 5' RACE reads and lists one entry per CDR3 protein. This sample yields approximately 690,000 distinct CDR3 sequences, of which about 54% are seen a single time; approximately 40% belongs to the top ten. This CDR3 spans 15 amino acids. This sample is drawn from a study of blood T cells in healthy people across ages. The gene calls are TRBV12-3 or TRBV12-4 and TRBJ2-1, with TRBD1 matching over 8 bases. The J call is uncertain, as TRBJ2-7 better fits the DNA end. The specimen was blood. The TCR originated in a man in his 60s in good health. The CDR3 loop reads CASRDGQGPYNEQYF. CDR3 nucleotides: TGTGCCAGCAGGGACGGACAGGGCCCCTACAATGAGCAGTACTTC.